The clone carrying this T cell receptor (beta chain) has a handful of counts. The data were produced by immunoSEQ multiplex PCR, yet TCRdb's version contains in-frame clones alone and is incomplete. Of under 2.5 million clones detected, approximately 90% appear once; the ten largest clones hold 0.37%. With 5 bases clipped from V and 1 base from J, the junction kept 4 bases outside the gene matches. The CDR3 consists of 14 residues. Looked up from germline, CDR1 is SGHAT and CDR2 is FQDESV (reference sequence). This record comes from a study of shared clonotypes between healthy human individuals. Sequences were obtained from naive CD4+ T cells from PBMCs. The subset was: CD45RA+ positively selected. This chain links TRBV11-1 with TRBJ1-1, with 7 bases matching TRBD1. The receptor comes from a man in his late teens or twenties in good health. Some clones in this sample may be carry-over from other donors' samples. The CDR3, as DNA: TGTGCCAGCAGCAGGGGGGACAGGAACACTGAAGCTTTCTTT. This codes for CASSRGDRNTEAFF. Based on the CDR3 plus reference TRBV11-1 and TRBJ1-1, the full variable domain is EAEVAQSPRYKITEKSQAVAFWCDPISGHATLYWYRQILGQGPELLVQFQDESVVDDSQLPKDRFSAERLKGVDSTLKIQPAELGDSAMYLCASSRGDRNTEAFFGQGTRLTVV.